Sequencing of this T cell receptor beta chain was carried out in a study of patients and donors after allogeneic stem cell transplantation. The CDR3 totals 14 residues. From germline, CDR1 is SEHNR and CDR2 FQNEAQ (reference sequence). V shed 6 bases and J 7 bases; nucleotides not matched to a gene: 6. TCRdb re-called the RT-PCR reads through MiXCR, storing one row per CDR3 protein. The repertoire holds some 960,000 distinct CDR3 sequences, with more than 15% as singletons. The TCR was taken from a human donor who was either an allogeneic HSCT recipient or a stem cell or donor lymphocyte infusion donor (not recorded which). It is not recorded whose cells these are; they may come from a transplant donor. The sequenced sample consisted of blood, either unsorted or a sorted T cell fraction (not recorded which). The V and J genes are TRBV7-9 and TRBJ2-1; 10 nucleotides align to TRBD2. CDR3 coding DNA: TGTGCCAGCAGGTCTAGCGGGAGTGGTAATGAGCAGTTCTTC. Translating it yields CASRSSGSGNEQFF.